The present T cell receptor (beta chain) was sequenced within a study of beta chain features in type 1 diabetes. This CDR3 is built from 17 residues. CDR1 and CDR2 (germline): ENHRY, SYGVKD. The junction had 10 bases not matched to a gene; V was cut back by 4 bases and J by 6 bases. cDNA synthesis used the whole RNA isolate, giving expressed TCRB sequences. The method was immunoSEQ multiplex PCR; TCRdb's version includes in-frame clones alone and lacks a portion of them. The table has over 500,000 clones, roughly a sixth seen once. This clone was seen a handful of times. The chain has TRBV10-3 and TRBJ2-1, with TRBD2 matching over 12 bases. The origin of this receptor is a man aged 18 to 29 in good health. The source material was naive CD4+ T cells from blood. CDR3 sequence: CAISGTSGRMGGNEQFF. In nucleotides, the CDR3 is TGTGCCATCAGTGGAACTAGCGGGAGGATGGGGGGCAATGAGCAGTTCTTC.